A selection of T cell receptor beta chains follows, all from one sample in a study of naive and memory T cell subsets. A single record per CDR3 protein comes from TCRdb applying MiXCR to the UMI-ligation and nested PCR reads. The sample holds 130,000 or so distinct CDR3 sequences, 36% seen once. Sequenced input: central memory CD4+ T cells from blood. These receptors were collected from a human donor in good health. Each CDR3 is given with its conserved first and last residue. D genes are given only for firm matches. Not all rows give a size; the values are once, few, many and, for expanded clones, a class.

j_gene,v_gene,d_gene,abundance,CDR3nt,CDR3aa
TRBJ2-1,TRBV5-1,NA,few,TGCGCCAGCAGCCGGGGAGGGACAGGATACAATGAGCAGTTCTTC,CASSRGGTGYNEQFF
TRBJ2-7,TRBV5-4,TRBD1,NA,TGTGCCAGCAGCCGGGACAGTTACTACGAGCAGTACTTC,CASSRDSYYEQYF
TRBJ2-3,TRBV12-3/TRBV12-4,NA,few,TGTGCCAGCAGTTTAGGTGGGGTTTTCACAGATACGCAGTATTTT,CASSLGGVFTDTQYF
TRBJ2-1,TRBV7-2,NA,few,TGTGCCAGCAGCTTAGGGGGCGTACAGTCTGAGCAGTTCTTC,CASSLGGVQSEQFF
TRBJ2-5,TRBV2,NA,NA,TGTGCCAGCAGGCGGGACAGCCAAGAGACCCAGTACTTC,CASRRDSQETQYF
TRBJ2-5,TRBV5-1,TRBD2,once,TGCGCCAGCGAGCGGGAGTTGGGGGAGACCCAGTACTTC,CASERELGETQYF
TRBJ1-1,TRBV27,NA,few,TGTGCCAGCAGTTTAAAGTGGTCCGCTGAAGCTTTCTTT,CASSLKWSAEAFF
TRBJ2-7,TRBV6-5,NA,NA,TGTGCCAGCAGTTCCCGTGGAGGGATCTCCTACGAGCAGTACTTC,CASSSRGGISYEQYF
TRBJ2-4,TRBV30,NA,NA,TGTGCCGTACGTCCAGGGATTGGGAACATTCAGTACTTC,CAVRPGIGNIQYF
TRBJ1-3,TRBV7-2,NA,NA,TGTGCCAGCAGCCGAAAGGGACGTGACACCATATATTTT,CASSRKGRDTIYF
TRBJ2-5,TRBV5-1,TRBD2,NA,TGCGCCAGCAAGGGTGAGGGGAAGACTAGCGGGAGCTCCCAAGAGACCCAGTACTTC,CASKGEGKTSGSSQETQYF
TRBJ2-5,TRBV6-2/TRBV6-3,NA,NA,TGTGCCAGCAGTTACCCCGACCGAAGAGGGGAGACCCAGTACTTC,CASSYPDRRGETQYF
TRBJ1-2,TRBV5-1,TRBD1,NA,TGCGCCAGCAGCGTCCGAACAGGGGGCTATGGCTACACCTTC,CASSVRTGGYGYTF
TRBJ1-5,TRBV19,NA,few,TGTGCCAGTAGAGGGACGAATAGCAATCAGCCCCAGCATTTT,CASRGTNSNQPQHF
TRBJ2-7,TRBV6-5,NA,NA,TGTGCCAGCAGCCTTAGTGGATACTACGAGCAGTACTTC,CASSLSGYYEQYF
TRBJ2-3,TRBV11-2,NA,few,TGTGCCAGCAGCTTAGGACCTTATCCCCCAGATACGCAGTATTTT,CASSLGPYPPDTQYF
TRBJ2-1,TRBV5-4,TRBD2,NA,TGTGCCAGCAGCGGGCGTCGGGGGGAGAGGGAGCAGTTCTTC,CASSGRRGEREQFF
TRBJ1-1,TRBV6-6,NA,NA,TGTGCCAGCAGATCGACTCACGGCACTGAAGCTTTCTTT,CASRSTHGTEAFF
TRBJ2-1,TRBV20-1,TRBD2,NA,TGCAGTGCCCCGGGAGGGGAAAGCTCCTACAATGAGCAGTTCTTC,CSAPGGESSYNEQFF
TRBJ2-5,TRBV13,NA,many,TGTGCCAGCAAGGCAGAGCATCAAGAGACCCAGTACTTC,CASKAEHQETQYF
TRBJ2-7,TRBV7-8,TRBD2,NA,TGTGCCAGCAGCACGACTAGCGCCTACGAGCAGTACTTC,CASSTTSAYEQYF
TRBJ1-3,TRBV6-2/TRBV6-3,NA,few,TGTGCCAGCAGTTCGGCCGGGACTACAGGAAACACCATATATTTT,CASSSAGTTGNTIYF
TRBJ1-5,TRBV20-1,NA,NA,TGCAGTGCTGTACGAGAGCCCCAGCATTTT,CSAVREPQHF
TRBJ2-7,TRBV6-1,TRBD2,NA,TGTGCCAGCAGTGGTAGCGGGACGAACTCCTACGAGCAGTACTTC,CASSGSGTNSYEQYF
TRBJ2-5,TRBV18,NA,few,TGTGCCAGCTCACCCGCGGTCCGGTCGGAGACCCAGTACTTC,CASSPAVRSETQYF
TRBJ1-5,TRBV5-5,TRBD1,NA,TGTGCCAGCAGCGGAACAGGGGGGGCTTATCAGCCCCAGCATTTT,CASSGTGGAYQPQHF
TRBJ2-1,TRBV7-2,NA,few,TGTGCCAGCAGCTTATCCGGGGGCTTTGAGCAGTTCTTC,CASSLSGGFEQFF
TRBJ1-2,TRBV6-6,NA,NA,TGTGCCAGCAGTGAGGGGACCGTCAGCTATGGCTACACCTTC,CASSEGTVSYGYTF
TRBJ2-7,TRBV30,NA,NA,TGTGCCTGCCATGGGGTTTACTCCTACGAGCAGTACTTC,CACHGVYSYEQYF
TRBJ2-1,TRBV10-3,TRBD2,NA,TGTGCCATCAGTGAGCGGGAGGGCCTTGAGCAGTTCTTC,CAISEREGLEQFF
TRBJ1-5,TRBV6-1,TRBD1,NA,TGTGCCAGCAGTGAATCCGGGACAGGGGGCTTATGGAGCAATCAGCCCCAGCATTTT,CASSESGTGGLWSNQPQHF
TRBJ2-7,TRBV20-1,TRBD1,few,TGCAGTGCTAGAGCGCCCCCGGGCCAGGGGGCAACGTACGAGCAGTACTTC,CSARAPPGQGATYEQYF
TRBJ1-6,TRBV3-1,NA,NA,TGTGCCAGCAGACAGGGTTTGGATTCACCCCTCCACTTT,CASRQGLDSPLHF
TRBJ1-1,TRBV12-3/TRBV12-4,NA,NA,TGTGCCAGCAGACAGGCTATGAACACTGAAGCTTTCTTT,CASRQAMNTEAFF
TRBJ2-2,TRBV18,NA,NA,TGTGCCAGCTCACCAGGGACTTACACCGGGGAGCTGTTTTTT,CASSPGTYTGELFF
TRBJ2-2,TRBV20-1,TRBD1,NA,TGCAGTGCTAGAGATCTGCGACAGGGGGCCACCGGGGAGCTGTTTTTT,CSARDLRQGATGELFF
TRBJ2-2,TRBV20-1,TRBD2,few,TGCAGTGCCCCCGGGGAGGGGCTGAGGACCGGGGAGCTGTTTTTT,CSAPGEGLRTGELFF
TRBJ2-7,TRBV14,NA,NA,TGTGCCAGCAGCCAAGGCCGCGTAGGCTCCTACGAGCAGTACTTC,CASSQGRVGSYEQYF
TRBJ2-7,TRBV6-5,NA,few,TGTGCCAGCAGTTCACGCATGGGTTACGAGCAGTACTTC,CASSSRMGYEQYF
TRBJ2-7,TRBV5-6,TRBD1,many,TGTGCCAGCACCCTAGGACAGGGGTCGGTCTGGACATACGAGCAGTACTTC,CASTLGQGSVWTYEQYF
TRBJ2-1,TRBV20-1,NA,NA,TGCAGTGCTAGTGCCGGCGTGGACAATGAGCAGTTCTTC,CSASAGVDNEQFF
TRBJ2-3,TRBV4-1,NA,few,TGCGCCAGCAGCCAAGATTCCGCGAGGCGCACAGATACGCAGTATTTT,CASSQDSARRTDTQYF
TRBJ1-1,TRBV29-1,NA,few,TGCAGCGTGTGGTCCCTAGTCCCCACTGAAGCTTTCTTT,CSVWSLVPTEAFF
TRBJ2-2,TRBV28,NA,NA,TGTGCCAGCAGTTCCACGCATAACAGGGCCTCGGGGAAGTCCGGGGAGCTGTTTTTT,CASSSTHNRASGKSGELFF
TRBJ2-1,TRBV9,TRBD1,NA,TGTGCCAGCAGCGTAGGACAGGGGGCCTACAATGAGCAGTTCTTC,CASSVGQGAYNEQFF
TRBJ2-1,TRBV5-1,NA,few,TGCGCCAGCAGCTTGGCCCGGGGGAAGGATGAGCAGTTCTTC,CASSLARGKDEQFF
TRBJ1-4,TRBV19,TRBD1,NA,TGTGCCAGTAACAGAACCCCGGGACAGGGTGGAAAACTGTTTTTT,CASNRTPGQGGKLFF
TRBJ2-5,TRBV7-9,NA,few,TGTGCCTATCACAAACCGGAGGGGACCCAAGAGACCCAGTACTTC,CAYHKPEGTQETQYF
TRBJ1-1,TRBV28,TRBD1,NA,TGTGCCAGCAGTTTAGCCCAACGTAGGACAGGGGGGTTTAAGAACACTGAAGCTTTCTTT,CASSLAQRRTGGFKNTEAFF
TRBJ2-7,TRBV4-1,TRBD2,NA,TGCGCCAGCAGCCAATTGCTGGCGGGAGTAAAGTTCTACGAGCAGTACTTC,CASSQLLAGVKFYEQYF
TRBJ1-1,TRBV28,NA,once,TGTGCCAGCAATCTGGTCCCCGGGGGGACTGAAGCTTTCTTT,CASNLVPGGTEAFF
TRBJ2-1,TRBV20-1,NA,few,TGCAGTGCTACCGGGCCCAGCTCCTACAATGAGCAGTTCTTC,CSATGPSSYNEQFF
TRBJ2-1,TRBV20-1,TRBD2,few,TGCAGTGCCAGCGGGAGAACCTACAATGAGCAGTTCTTC,CSASGRTYNEQFF
TRBJ2-7,TRBV6-6,NA,NA,TGTGCCAGCAGTTACGGAGGAATAACCTACGAGCAGTACTTC,CASSYGGITYEQYF
TRBJ1-5,TRBV2,NA,NA,TGTGCCAGCAGTAGGGACAAGAATCAGCCCCAGCATTTT,CASSRDKNQPQHF